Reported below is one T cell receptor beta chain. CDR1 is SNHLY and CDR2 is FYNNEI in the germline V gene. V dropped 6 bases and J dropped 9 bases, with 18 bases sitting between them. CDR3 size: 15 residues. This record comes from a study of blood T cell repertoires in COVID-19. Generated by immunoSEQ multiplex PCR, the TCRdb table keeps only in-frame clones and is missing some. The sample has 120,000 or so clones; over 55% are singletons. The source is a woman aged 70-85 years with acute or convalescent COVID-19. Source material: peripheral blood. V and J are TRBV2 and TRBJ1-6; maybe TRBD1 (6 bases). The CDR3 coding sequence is TGTGCCAGCAGCCCAAATACAGGGACGGGTTCACCCCTCCACTTT. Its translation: CASSPNTGTGSPLHF.